The 26 T cell receptor beta chains below all came from one sample that was sequenced in a study of CD8 T cells in ankylosing spondylitis. TCRdb redid the calling of the 5' RACE reads with MiXCR, one entry per CDR3 protein. The table lists under 250,000 distinct CDR3 sequences, around 8% of them singletons. Sequencing was done on a sample of blood, either unsorted or a sorted T cell fraction (not recorded which). The receptors here all came from a female donor with ankylosing spondylitis or in good health (not recorded which).

CDR3 loop: CASSLTVTIAKNIQYF. The CDR3 DNA follows: TGTGCCAGCAGTCTGACAGTTACTATAGCCAAAAACATTCAGTACTTC. The chain couples TRBV27 to TRBJ2-4, with TRBD1 as a possible D gene (5 bases). V gave up 5 bases and J gave up 0 bases, with 14 bases separating them. This CDR3 is built from 16 residues. Germline CDR1 is MNHEY and CDR2 is SMNVEV (reference sequence).

This clonotype was found many times. V usage is TRBV10-3 and J usage is TRBJ2-7; D call uncertain. V gave up 7 bases and J gave up 6 bases, with 10 bases separating them. The CDR3 sequence is 11 residues long. Looked up from germline, CDR1 is ENHRY and CDR2 is SYGVKD. The CDR3 DNA reads as TGTGCCATCAACGACTTGGGCGAGCAGTACTTC. This gives the protein CAINDLGEQYF.

The sample holds many counts of this clonotype. The J gene is TRBJ2-1, the V gene TRBV20-1, with unresolved D. CDR1 DFQATT and CDR2 SNEGSKA come from the germline V gene (reference sequence). The length of the CDR3 is 15 residues. Trimming took off 0 bases at V and 4 bases at J, with 13 bases between the two ends. CDR3 sequence (DNA): TGCAGTGCTAGAGATATAAGGAGTTCGTACAATGAGCAGTTCTTC. It yields the protein CSARDIRSSYNEQFF.

This clonotype was found many times. CDR3 region: CASSRRTGAGTEAFF. Written as DNA, the CDR3 is TGTGCCAGCAGCCGAAGGACAGGGGCGGGTACTGAAGCTTTCTTT. This chain connects TRBV5-6 to TRBJ1-1; 9 bases are a match to TRBD1. The CDR3 runs to 15 residues. The germline gives CDR1 SGHDT, CDR2 YYEEEE. V shed 4 bases, J shed 5 bases, and the junction held 9 bases outside the gene matches.

This clonotype has only a few counts. The chain uses TRBV20-1 and TRBJ2-5; D unclear. The CDR3 runs 14 residues. From germline, CDR1 is DFQATT and CDR2 SNEGSKA (reference sequence). V was pared by 0 bases and J by 1 base, with 9 bases between. The CDR3 loop is CSAREGSRQETQYF. Written as DNA, the CDR3 is TGCAGTGCTAGAGAGGGCAGTCGCCAAGAGACCCAGTACTTC.

This clonotype has a handful of counts. This chain links TRBV7-3 with TRBJ2-7; 8 bases map to TRBD1. Germline V lookup: CDR1 SGHTA, CDR2 FQGTGA. The CDR3 spans 16 residues. The V gene end was trimmed by 2 bases and the J gene end by 5 bases; junction bases not matched to a gene: 11. The CDR3 spells CASSLVGGQGRNEQYF. The CDR3 nucleotides are TGTGCCAGCAGCTTAGTAGGCGGACAGGGTCGGAACGAGCAGTACTTC.

This clonotype has at least ten counts. This chain's CDR3 is CASSQEETLVYEQYF. Here the CDR3 DNA reads TGCGCCAGCAGCCAAGAAGAGACTTTGGTCTACGAGCAGTACTTC. The chain recombines TRBV4-1 with TRBJ2-7, with D unresolved. The germline V and J ends were trimmed by 0 bases and 3 bases, with 12 bases remaining between them. The CDR3 length is 15 residues. From germline, CDR1 is MGHRA and CDR2 YSYEKL.

This clonotype was recorded many times. V gene TRBV18 combines with J gene TRBJ1-1; no definite D call. V lost 3 bases and J lost 3, with 5 bases in between. The germline V gene has CDR1 KGHSH and CDR2 LQKENI. The CDR3 length is 12 residues. The DNA for the CDR3 is TGTGCCAGCTCACCGAGGGACACTGAAGCTTTCTTT. This translates into CASSPRDTEAFF.

Note on this clonotype: One base away lies a much larger clone, so this may be a sequencing read error. The rearrangement uses TRBV6-1 and TRBJ1-1; D is ambiguous. The CDR3 covers 15 residues. The ends were cut back, 4 bases at V and 3 bases at J, with 15 bases in the middle. Germline V gene data show CDR1 as MNHNS and CDR2 as SASEGT. Here the CDR3 DNA reads TGTGCCAGCAGTGCTGTGAGTATGGGAGACACTGAAGCTTTCTTT. Translation: CASSAVSMGDTEAFF.

This clonotype was seen a few times. The chain links TRBV12-3 or TRBV12-4 to TRBJ2-7; D assignment may be TRBD1 or TRBD2 (6 bases each). This CDR3 has 14 amino acids. The V and J ends lost 4 bases and 4 bases respectively, with 14 bases between them. The CDR3 DNA sequence: TGTGCCAGCAGTTACCGGGAGCAGGGGTACGAGCAGTACTTC. Translated: CASSYREQGYEQYF.

This clonotype was recorded many times. The rearrangement links TRBV20-1 to TRBJ2-2; possibly TRBD2 for D (6 bases). Trimming cost V 0 bases and J 3 bases, with 14 bases left between them. Germline V CDR1 and CDR2: DFQATT, SNEGSKA (reference sequence). The CDR3 contains 16 residues. As DNA, the CDR3 is TGCAGTGCTAGAGATACGGGGGTTGGGGACACCGGGGAGCTGTTTTTT. This encodes CSARDTGVGDTGELFF.

The chain carries TRBV7-9 and TRBJ2-5, with 7 bases lining up with TRBD1. With 5 bases clipped from V and 5 bases from J, the junction kept 14 bases outside the gene matches. CDR1 and CDR2 from the germline V gene are SEHNR and FQNEAQ (reference sequence). CDR3 length: 16 amino acids. The chain's CDR3 is CASSPRTGEQQETQYF. CDR3 DNA: TGTGCCAGCAGCCCCCGGACAGGCGAACAACAGGAGACCCAGTACTTC. The full variable domain, its missing parts supplied by reference TRBV7-9 and TRBJ2-5, is DTGVSQNPRHKITKRGQNVTFRCDPISEHNRLYWYRQTLGQGPEFLTYFQNEAQLEKSRLLSDRFSAERPKGSFSTLEIQRTEQGDSAMYLCASSPRTGEQQETQYFGPGTRLLVL.

This clonotype has a handful of counts. This chain connects TRBV5-1 to TRBJ2-1; D not resolved. The germline V gene has CDR1 SGHRS and CDR2 YFSETQ. The CDR3 length is 12 residues. V lost 2 bases and J 5 bases, leaving 5 bases between the germline ends. CDR3 region: CASSFANNEQFF. CDR3 bases: TGCGCCAGCAGCTTCGCGAACAATGAGCAGTTCTTC.

The chain couples TRBV6-2 or TRBV6-3 to TRBJ1-1, with 7 bases fitting TRBD1. The germline V gene encodes CDR1 MNHEY and CDR2 SVGEGT. Losses at the gene ends were 10 bases for V and 1 base for J; bases not matched to a gene: 6. This CDR3 is 13 amino acids long. The DNA of the CDR3 is TGTGCCACCCAGACAGGGCAGAACACTGAAGCTTTCTTT. Its translation: CATQTGQNTEAFF.

Comments on this clonotype: A much larger clone lies a single base off, so this may be a read error. The gene calls are TRBV6-5 and TRBJ1-3; D is ambiguous. The CDR3 has 13 residues. From germline, CDR1 is MNHEY and CDR2 SVGAGI. Trimming took 2 bases from V and 1 from J, leaving 3 bases between them. CDR3 sequence (DNA): TGTGCCAGCAGTTACAGATCTGGAAACACCATATATTTT. This codes for CASSYRSGNTIYF.

Many counts were recorded for this clonotype. The chain couples TRBV7-2 to TRBJ1-1, with D unresolved. The germline V gene encodes CDR1 SGHTA and CDR2 FQGNSA. Trimming cost V 3 bases and J 5 bases, with 13 bases left between them. The CDR3 sequence is 14 residues long. The CDR3 sequence is CASSFRSEGTEAFF. CDR3 DNA sequence: TGTGCCAGCAGCTTCAGGAGTGAGGGAACTGAAGCTTTCTTT. Supplemented by reference TRBV7-2 and TRBJ1-1, the full variable domain reads GAGVSQSPSNKVTEKGKDVELRCDPISGHTALYWYRQSLGQGLEFLIYFQGNSAPDKSGLPSDRFSAERTGGSVSTLTIQRTQQEDSAVYLCASSFRSEGTEAFFGQGTRLTVV.

This clonotype was detected ten times or more. The chain has TRBV7-8 and TRBJ1-1; D not certain. Trimming cost V 0 bases and J 8 bases, with 10 bases left between them. This CDR3 contains 13 residues. The germline V gene has CDR1 SGHVS and CDR2 FQNEAQ. Here the CDR3 DNA reads TGTGCCAGCAGCTTAGCCGGCCGCAGAGAAGCTTTCTTT. The encoded protein is CASSLAGRREAFF.

This clonotype was observed at least ten times. The chain joins TRBV2 to TRBJ2-1; no clear D. The CDR3 runs to 16 residues. V was clipped by 3 bases and J by 8 bases, with 20 bases between them. CDR1 and CDR2 from the germline V gene are SNHLY and FYNNEI. The CDR3 nucleotides are TGTGCCAGCAGTGATGGTGGGTTACCTTTTATTGATGAGCAGTTCTTC. It is translated as CASSDGGLPFIDEQFF.

This clonotype was seen only a few times. The chain carries TRBV20-1 and TRBJ2-7; D possibly uses TRBD1 or TRBD2 (5 bases each). This CDR3 contains 12 residues. The germline gives CDR1 DFQATT, CDR2 SNEGSKA (reference sequence). Trimming removed 5 bases from V and 4 bases from J, with 12 bases in between. The CDR3 is CSAPYEGYEQYF. CDR3 coding DNA: TGCAGTGCTCCTTATGAGGGGTACGAGCAGTACTTC.

This clonotype was observed at least ten times. The V call is TRBV12-3 or TRBV12-4, the J call TRBJ2-3; 9 bases are shared with TRBD2. Trimming cost V 5 bases and J 3 bases; bases outside gene matches: 9. CDR3 length: 16 amino acids. The CDR3: CASSPLIAGETDTQYF. The DNA of the CDR3 is TGTGCCAGCAGTCCCTTGATAGCGGGAGAAACAGATACGCAGTATTTT.

This clonotype was found a few times. The chain joins TRBV7-9 to TRBJ2-3; maybe TRBD1 (6 bases). Trimming removed 5 bases at V and 4 bases at J, with 16 bases between. This CDR3 contains 15 residues. In germline, CDR1 is SEHNR, CDR2 FQNEAQ (reference sequence). The CDR3 DNA reads as TGTGCCAGCAGCCCCATTAGACAGGACCCAGATACGCAGTATTTT. Amino acids: CASSPIRQDPDTQYF.

The rearrangement links TRBV5-5 to TRBJ1-5, with 7 bases aligning to TRBD1. J lost 5 bases, V lost 5 bases, and 13 bases had no gene match. CDR3 length: 16 residues. Germline values: CDR1 SGHKS, CDR2 YYEKEE (reference sequence). CDR3 DNA: TGTGCCAGCAGTTACGATATGACAGGGATCTATCAGCCCCAGCATTTT. It encodes CASSYDMTGIYQPQHF.

This clonotype showed up many times. The V and J genes are TRBV7-2 and TRBJ1-2, with D possibly being TRBD1 (5 bases). The CDR3 is 15 amino acids. CDR1 and CDR2 (germline): SGHTA, FQGNSA. V was trimmed by 1 base and J by 2 bases, leaving 11 bases between them. CDR3 residues: CASSLVGRANYGYTF. In DNA, the CDR3 is TGTGCCAGCAGCTTAGTAGGCAGGGCGAACTATGGCTACACCTTC. Looking up the rest from reference TRBV7-2 and TRBJ1-2 gives the full variable domain: GAGVSQSPSNKVTEKGKDVELRCDPISGHTALYWYRQSLGQGLEFLIYFQGNSAPDKSGLPSDRFSAERTGGSVSTLTIQRTQQEDSAVYLCASSLVGRANYGYTFGSGTRLTVV.

This clonotype was picked up a small number of times. This chain uses TRBV11-2 with TRBJ2-1; TRBD2 aligns across 12 bases. The CDR3 consists of 19 residues. V lost 5 bases and J lost 10; bases outside the gene matches: 21. From germline, CDR1 is SGHAT and CDR2 FQNNGV. CDR3 in DNA: TGTGCCAGCAGCCCTGACGGGACAGGGGCACTAGCGGGAGGTAGGGAGCAGTTCTTC. It encodes CASSPDGTGALAGGREQFF. The full variable domain, rest sourced from reference TRBV11-2 and TRBJ2-1, is EAGVAQSPRYKIIEKRQSVAFWCNPISGHATLYWYQQILGQGPKLLIQFQNNGVVDDSQLPKDRFSAERLKGVDSTLKIQPAKLEDSAVYLCASSPDGTGALAGGREQFFGPGTRLTVL.

The V call is TRBV6-2 or TRBV6-3, the J call TRBJ2-6, with D unresolved. Germline V CDR1 and CDR2: MNHEY, SVGEGT. CDR3 size: 19 residues. The V end was cut by 5 bases, the J end by 0 bases, with 20 bases between. CDR3 DNA sequence: TGTGCCAGCAGTCACGACTCGGACGGATATCTCTCTGGGGCCAACGTCCTGACTTTC. This gives the protein CASSHDSDGYLSGANVLTF.

At least ten counts were recorded for this clonotype. This chain connects TRBV7-8 to TRBJ1-5; the D is unclear. Germline V CDR1 and CDR2: SGHVS, FQNEAQ. This CDR3 comprises 16 residues. The ends were cut back, 3 bases at V and 3 bases at J, with 15 bases in the middle. The CDR3 DNA sequence: TGTGCCAGCAGCTTGGAAGGTCGCGGGGTCAATCAGCCCCAGCATTTT. As protein: CASSLEGRGVNQPQHF.